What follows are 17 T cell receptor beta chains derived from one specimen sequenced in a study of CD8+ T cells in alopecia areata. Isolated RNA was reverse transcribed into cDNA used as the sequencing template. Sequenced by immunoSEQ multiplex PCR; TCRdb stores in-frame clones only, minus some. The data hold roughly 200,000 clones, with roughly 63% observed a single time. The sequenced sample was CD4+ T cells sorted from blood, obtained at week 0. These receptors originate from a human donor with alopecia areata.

The CDR3 spells CSVPRTTTDTQYF. The CDR3 DNA reads as TGCAGCGTCCCGAGGACCACTACCGATACGCAGTATTTT. The rearrangement uses TRBV29-1 and TRBJ2-3; D ambiguous. Germline-derived CDR1 and CDR2 are SQVTM and ANQGSEA. V was clipped by 6 bases and J by 6 bases, with 16 bases between them. This CDR3 has 13 amino acids.

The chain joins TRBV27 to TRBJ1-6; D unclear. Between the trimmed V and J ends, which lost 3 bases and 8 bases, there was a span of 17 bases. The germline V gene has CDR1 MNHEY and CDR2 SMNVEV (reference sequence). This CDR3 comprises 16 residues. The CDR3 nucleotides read TGTGCCAGCAGTTTGGCTGGAGGGATCAATGATTCACCCCTCCACTTT. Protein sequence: CASSLAGGINDSPLHF.

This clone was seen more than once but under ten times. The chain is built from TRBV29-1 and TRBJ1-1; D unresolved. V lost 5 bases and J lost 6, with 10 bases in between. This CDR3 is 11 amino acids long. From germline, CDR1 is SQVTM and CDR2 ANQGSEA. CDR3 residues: CSVTEGAEAFF. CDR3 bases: TGCAGCGTTACAGAGGGTGCTGAAGCTTTCTTT.

The CDR3 here is CAWMGILGQPNTGELFF. The CDR3 DNA reads TGTGCCTGGATGGGTATTCTCGGACAGCCGAACACCGGGGAGCTGTTTTTT. The chain carries TRBV30 and TRBJ2-2; D possibly corresponds to TRBD1 (6 bases). CDR3 length: 17 residues. Trimming shortened V by 4 bases and J by 0 bases, and 18 bases separated the two germline ends. Per germline, CDR1 GTSNPN and CDR2 SVGIG (reference sequence).

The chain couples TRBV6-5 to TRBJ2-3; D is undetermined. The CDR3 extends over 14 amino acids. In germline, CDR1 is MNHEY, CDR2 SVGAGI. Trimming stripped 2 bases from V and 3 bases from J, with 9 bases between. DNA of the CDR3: TGTGCCAGCAGTTACGGCGATACTACAGATACGCAGTATTTT. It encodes CASSYGDTTDTQYF.

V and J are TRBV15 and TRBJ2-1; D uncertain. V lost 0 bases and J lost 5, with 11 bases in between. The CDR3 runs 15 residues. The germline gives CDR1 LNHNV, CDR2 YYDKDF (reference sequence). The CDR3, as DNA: TGTGCCACCAGCAGAGATGTTACTGCTCACAATGAGCAGTTCTTC. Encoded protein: CATSRDVTAHNEQFF.

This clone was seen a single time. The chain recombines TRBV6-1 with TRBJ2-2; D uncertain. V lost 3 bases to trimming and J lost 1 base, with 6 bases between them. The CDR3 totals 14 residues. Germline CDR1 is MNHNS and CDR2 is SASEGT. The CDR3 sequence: CASSESGNTGELFF. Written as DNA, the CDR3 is TGTGCCAGCAGTGAGTCGGGGAACACCGGGGAGCTGTTTTTT.

This CDR3 reads CASSGALNSPLHF. For the CDR3, the DNA is TGTGCCAGCAGTGGTGCGCTAAATTCACCCCTCCACTTT. This chain links TRBV25-1 with TRBJ1-6, with D hard to call. The CDR3 contains 13 residues. Germline loops: CDR1 MGHDK, CDR2 SYGVNS. V shed 4 bases and J shed 7 bases, with 8 bases lying between them.

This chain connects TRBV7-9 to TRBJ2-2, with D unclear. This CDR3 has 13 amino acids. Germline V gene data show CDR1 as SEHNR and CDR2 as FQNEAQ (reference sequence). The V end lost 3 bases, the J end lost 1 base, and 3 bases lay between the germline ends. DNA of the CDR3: TGTGCCAGCAGCTTTGGGAACACCGGGGAGCTGTTTTTT. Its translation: CASSFGNTGELFF.

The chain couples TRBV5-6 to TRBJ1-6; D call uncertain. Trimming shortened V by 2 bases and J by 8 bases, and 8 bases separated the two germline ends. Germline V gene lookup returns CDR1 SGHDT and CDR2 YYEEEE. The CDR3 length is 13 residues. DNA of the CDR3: TGTGCCAGCAGCTTTTCCAGCGATTCACCCCTCCACTTT. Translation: CASSFSSDSPLHF. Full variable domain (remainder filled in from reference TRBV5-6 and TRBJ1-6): DAGVTQSPTHLIKTRGQQVTLRCSPKSGHDTVSWYQQALGQGPQFIFQYYEEEERQRGNFPDRFSGHQFPNYSSELNVNALLLGDSALYLCASSFSSDSPLHFGNGTRLTVT.

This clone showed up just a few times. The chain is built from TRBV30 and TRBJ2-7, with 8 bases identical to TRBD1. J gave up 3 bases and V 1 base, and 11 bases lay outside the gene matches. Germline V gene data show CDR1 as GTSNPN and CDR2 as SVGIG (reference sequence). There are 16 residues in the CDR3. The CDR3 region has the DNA TGTGCCTGGAGTGCGGACCGGACAGGGTCTAACTACGAGCAGTACTTC. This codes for CAWSADRTGSNYEQYF.

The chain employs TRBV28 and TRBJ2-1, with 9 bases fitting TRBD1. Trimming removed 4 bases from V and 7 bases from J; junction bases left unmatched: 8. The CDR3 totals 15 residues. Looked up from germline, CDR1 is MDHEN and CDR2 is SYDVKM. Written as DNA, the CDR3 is TGTGCCAGCAGTTCCGGGACAGGGATGTATAATGAGCAGTTCTTC. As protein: CASSSGTGMYNEQFF.

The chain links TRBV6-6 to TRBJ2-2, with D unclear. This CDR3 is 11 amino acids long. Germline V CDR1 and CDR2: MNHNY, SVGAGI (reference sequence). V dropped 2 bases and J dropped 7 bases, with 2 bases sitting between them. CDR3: CASSYGGELFF. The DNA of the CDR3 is TGTGCCAGCAGTTACGGCGGGGAGCTGTTTTTT.

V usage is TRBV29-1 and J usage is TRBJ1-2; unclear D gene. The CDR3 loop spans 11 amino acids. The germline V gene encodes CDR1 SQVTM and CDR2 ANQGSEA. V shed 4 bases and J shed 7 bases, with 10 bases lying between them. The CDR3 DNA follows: TGCAGCGTTGCTCATGTCGCTGGCTACACCTTC. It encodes CSVAHVAGYTF.

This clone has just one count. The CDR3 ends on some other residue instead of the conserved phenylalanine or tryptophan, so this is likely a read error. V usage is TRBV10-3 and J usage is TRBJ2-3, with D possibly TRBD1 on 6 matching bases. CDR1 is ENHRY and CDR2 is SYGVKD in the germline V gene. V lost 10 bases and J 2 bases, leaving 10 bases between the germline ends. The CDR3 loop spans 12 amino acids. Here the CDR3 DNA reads TGTGCCACAAACAGGGACACAGATACGCAGTATTCT. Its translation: CATNRDTDTQYS.

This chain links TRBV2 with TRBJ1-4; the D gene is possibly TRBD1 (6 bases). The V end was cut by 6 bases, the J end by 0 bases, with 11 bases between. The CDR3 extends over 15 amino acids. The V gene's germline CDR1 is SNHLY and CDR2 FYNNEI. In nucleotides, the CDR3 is TGTGCCAGCAGGGGACATTTTGCAACTAATGAAAAACTGTTTTTT. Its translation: CASRGHFATNEKLFF.

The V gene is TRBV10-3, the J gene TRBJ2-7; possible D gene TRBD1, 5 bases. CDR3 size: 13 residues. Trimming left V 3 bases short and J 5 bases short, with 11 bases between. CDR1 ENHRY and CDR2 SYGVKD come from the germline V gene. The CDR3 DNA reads TGTGCCATCAGTGACGAGCCAGGGCACGAGCAGTACTTC. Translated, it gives CAISDEPGHEQYF.